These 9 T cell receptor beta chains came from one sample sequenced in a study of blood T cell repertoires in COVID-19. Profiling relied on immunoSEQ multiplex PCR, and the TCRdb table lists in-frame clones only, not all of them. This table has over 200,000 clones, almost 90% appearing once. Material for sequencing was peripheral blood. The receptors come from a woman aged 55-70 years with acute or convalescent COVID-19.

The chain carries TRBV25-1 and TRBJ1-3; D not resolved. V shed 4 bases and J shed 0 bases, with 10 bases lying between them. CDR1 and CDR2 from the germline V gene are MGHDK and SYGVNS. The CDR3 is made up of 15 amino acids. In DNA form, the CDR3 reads TGTGCCAGCAGTGTTTCTTTTAGCTCTGGAAACACCATATATTTT. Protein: CASSVSFSSGNTIYF.

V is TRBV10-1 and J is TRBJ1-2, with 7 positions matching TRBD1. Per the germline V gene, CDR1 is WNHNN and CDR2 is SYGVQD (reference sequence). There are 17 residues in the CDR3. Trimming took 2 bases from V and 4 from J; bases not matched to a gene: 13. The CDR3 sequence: CASSEPPLRGLGYGYTF. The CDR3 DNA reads TGCGCCAGCAGTGAGCCCCCCCTGAGGGGGCTTGGCTATGGCTACACCTTC.

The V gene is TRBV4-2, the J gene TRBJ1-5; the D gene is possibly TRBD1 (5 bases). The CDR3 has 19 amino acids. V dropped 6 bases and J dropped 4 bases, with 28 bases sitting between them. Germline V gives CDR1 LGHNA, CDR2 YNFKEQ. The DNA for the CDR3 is TGTGCCAGCAGATCTACGGGAGTAGGGACCCCCCGGGAAAATCAGCCCCAGCATTTT. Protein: CASRSTGVGTPRENQPQHF.

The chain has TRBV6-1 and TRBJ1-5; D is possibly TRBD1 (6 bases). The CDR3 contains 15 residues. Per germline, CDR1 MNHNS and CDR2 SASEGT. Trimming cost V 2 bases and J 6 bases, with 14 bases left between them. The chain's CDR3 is CASSEPYGGRQPQHF. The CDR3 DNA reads TGTGCCAGCAGTGAACCGTACGGGGGGCGTCAGCCCCAGCATTTT.

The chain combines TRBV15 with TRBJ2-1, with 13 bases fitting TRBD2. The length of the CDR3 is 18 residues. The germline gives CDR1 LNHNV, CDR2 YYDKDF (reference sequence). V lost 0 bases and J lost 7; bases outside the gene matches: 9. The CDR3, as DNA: TGTGCCACCAGCAGAGATCCCGTGGGGGGACTAGCGGGGAATGAGCAGTTCTTC. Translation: CATSRDPVGGLAGNEQFF.

In DNA, the CDR3 is TGTGCCAGCAGTTACCGACAGGGATCAGATACGCAGTATTTT. It is translated as CASSYRQGSDTQYF. The chain couples TRBV6-6 to TRBJ2-3, with 7 bases aligning to TRBD1. Trimming removed 2 bases from V and 4 bases from J; junction bases left unmatched: 3. Germline V gene lookup returns CDR1 MNHNY and CDR2 SVGAGI (reference sequence). The CDR3 extends over 14 amino acids.

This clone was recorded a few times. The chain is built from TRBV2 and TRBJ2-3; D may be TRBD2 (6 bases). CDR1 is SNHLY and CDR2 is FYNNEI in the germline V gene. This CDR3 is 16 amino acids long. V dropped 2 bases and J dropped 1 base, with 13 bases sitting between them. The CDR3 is CASSERRDLRTDTQYF. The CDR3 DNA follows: TGTGCCAGCAGTGAACGGCGGGATCTACGCACAGATACGCAGTATTTT.

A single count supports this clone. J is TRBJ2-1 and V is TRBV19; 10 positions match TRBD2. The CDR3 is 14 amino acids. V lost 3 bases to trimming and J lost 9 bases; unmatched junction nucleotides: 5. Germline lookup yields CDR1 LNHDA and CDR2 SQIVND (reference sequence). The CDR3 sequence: CASSILASGSEQFF. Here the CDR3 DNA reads TGTGCCAGTAGTATCCTGGCTAGCGGGAGTGAGCAGTTCTTC.

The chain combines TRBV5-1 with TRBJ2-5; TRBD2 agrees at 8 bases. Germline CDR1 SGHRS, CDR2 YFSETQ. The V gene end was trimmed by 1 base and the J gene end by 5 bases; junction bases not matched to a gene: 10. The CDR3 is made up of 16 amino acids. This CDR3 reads CASSLFPGGQGETQYF. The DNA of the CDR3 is TGCGCCAGCAGCTTGTTTCCGGGAGGGCAGGGGGAGACCCAGTACTTC.